Here is one TCR beta chain with its context. This CDR3 is built from 13 residues. V lost 4 bases and J 5 bases, leaving 13 bases between the germline ends. Germline lookup yields CDR1 SGHNT and CDR2 YYREEE (reference sequence). TCRdb's table, derived via immunoSEQ multiplex PCR, lists solely in-frame clones and lacks some. The sample includes 68,000 or so clones, roughly nine tenths of them seen just once. This sample was taken from a study of T cell changes during pregnancy in multiple sclerosis. The sequencing used peripheral blood, collected in the second trimester of pregnancy. This clonotype was sampled from a female donor with multiple sclerosis, enrolled in a pregnancy study. The chain links TRBV5-4 to TRBJ2-7; maybe TRBD1 (5 bases). The CDR3 DNA is TGTGCCAGCAGCGCACCTCAGGGAAACGAGCAGTACTTC. Its translation is CASSAPQGNEQYF.